This TCR beta chain was found in a study of OX40 agonist ivuxolimab in advanced cancers. On the study more broadly: About 40% of patients had received prior checkpoint inhibitor therapy. Among those treated, three patients had partial responses, one with hepatocellular carcinoma and two with cutaneous melanoma. Study results and caveats: Some patients without response likewise showed low normalized clonal expansion.

Some clones are missing from TCRdb's copy, which holds only in-frame ones; the method was immunoSEQ multiplex PCR. The sample holds roughly 20,000 clones, roughly 86% seen once. With regard to this clone: Its antigen is unidentified.

V gave up 1 base and J gave up 4 bases; unmatched junction bases: 5. The length of the CDR3 is 16 residues. CDR1 is LNHNV, CDR2 YYDKDF, per germline (reference sequence). Source: CD4+ or CD8+ T cells sorted from blood, taken in a trial of the OX40 agonist ivuxolimab. The chain employs TRBV15 and TRBJ2-3, with 10 bases aligning to TRBD2. The TCR was taken from an adult with an advanced solid tumor such as melanoma, head and neck, liver or kidney cancer. CDR3 amino acids: CATSRVLAGVADTQYF. CDR3 in DNA: TGTGCCACCAGCAGAGTCCTAGCGGGGGTGGCAGATACGCAGTATTTT.